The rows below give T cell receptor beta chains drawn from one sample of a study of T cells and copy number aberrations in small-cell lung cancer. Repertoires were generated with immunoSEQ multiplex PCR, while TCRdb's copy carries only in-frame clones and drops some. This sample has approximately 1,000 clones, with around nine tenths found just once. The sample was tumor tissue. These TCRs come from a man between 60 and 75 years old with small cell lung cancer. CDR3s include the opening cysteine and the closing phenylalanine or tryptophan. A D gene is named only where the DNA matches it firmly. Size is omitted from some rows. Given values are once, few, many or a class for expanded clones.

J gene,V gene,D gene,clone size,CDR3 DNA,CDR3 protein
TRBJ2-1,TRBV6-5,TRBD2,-,TGTGCCAGCACTTACCTAGCGGAACCCAACTACAATGAGCAGTTCTTC,CASTYLAEPNYNEQFF
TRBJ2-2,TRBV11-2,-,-,TGTGCCAGCAGCTTGGCCGGCACCGGGGAGCTGTTTTTT,CASSLAGTGELFF
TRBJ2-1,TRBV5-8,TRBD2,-,TGTGCCAGCAGGTCCATAGCGGGAGGTATTGGGGAGCAGTTCTTC,CASRSIAGGIGEQFF
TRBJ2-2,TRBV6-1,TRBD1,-,TGTGCCAGCAGTGAGGACAGGGTATGGGCCACGGCCGAGCTGTTTTTT,CASSEDRVWATAELFF
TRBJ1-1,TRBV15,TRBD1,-,TGTGCCACCAGCAGAGAGGGGGGACAGTCGGTGATTGCTTTCTTT,CATSREGGQSVIAFF
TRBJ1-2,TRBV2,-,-,TGTGCCAGCAACCCCCCGGCCTATGGCTACACCTTC,CASNPPAYGYTF
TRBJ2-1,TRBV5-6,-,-,TGTGCCAGCAGCTCCTCCGGGGATGAGCAGTTCTTC,CASSSSGDEQFF
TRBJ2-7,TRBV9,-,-,TGCGCCAGCAGCGTAGCATTGGGAGGATCCTACGAGCAGTACTTC,CASSVALGGSYEQYF
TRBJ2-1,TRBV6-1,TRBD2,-,TGTGCCAGCAGTGAAGCGGGGGGTTTAGGACTAGCGGGGTACAATGAGCAGTTCTTC,CASSEAGGLGLAGYNEQFF
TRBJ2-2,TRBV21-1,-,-,TGTGCCAGCAGCAATTTATCCGTGACAGGAGCGAACACCGGGGAGCTGTTTTTT,CASSNLSVTGANTGELFF
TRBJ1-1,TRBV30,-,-,TGTGCCTGGACGGAGCAGGGGTGGACTGAAGCTTTCTTT,CAWTEQGWTEAFF
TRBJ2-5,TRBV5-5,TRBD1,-,TGTGCCAGCAGCTGGGGACAGTCGGAGACCCAGTACTTC,CASSWGQSETQYF
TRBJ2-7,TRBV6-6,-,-,TGTGCCAGCAGTTACGAATCCTACGAGCAGTACTTC,CASSYESYEQYF
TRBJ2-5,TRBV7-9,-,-,TGTGCCAGCAGCTCCCTTGGGACTCCTGGGGAGACCCAGTACTTC,CASSSLGTPGETQYF
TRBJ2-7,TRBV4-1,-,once,TGCGCCAGCAGCATAATGTCCCAGGGGTACGAGCAGTACTTC,CASSIMSQGYEQYF
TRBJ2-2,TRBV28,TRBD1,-,TGTGCCAGCACCGGGACAGGGATCACCGGGGAGCTGTTTTTT,CASTGTGITGELFF
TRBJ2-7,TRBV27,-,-,TGTGCCAGCAGTGGGGGTCACATAGGCTACGAGCAGTACTTC,CASSGGHIGYEQYF
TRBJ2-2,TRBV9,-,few,TGTGCCAGCAGCGAAAGCAGGTGGTCAGGGGAGCTGTTTTTT,CASSESRWSGELFF
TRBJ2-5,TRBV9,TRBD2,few,TGTGCCAGCAGCGTGGCTAGCGGGAGGGCCGGAGAGACCCAGTACTTC,CASSVASGRAGETQYF
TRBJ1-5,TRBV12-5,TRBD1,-,TGTGCTAGGGGTTTGGACAGGGGTTATCAGCCCCAGCATTTT,CARGLDRGYQPQHF
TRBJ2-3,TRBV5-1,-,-,TGCGCCAGCAGCCCACAGGGTTTTCCAGATACGCAGTATTTT,CASSPQGFPDTQYF
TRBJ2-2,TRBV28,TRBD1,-,TGTGCCAGCAGTTCTCGACAGGGAAGCACCGGGGAGCTGTTTTTT,CASSSRQGSTGELFF
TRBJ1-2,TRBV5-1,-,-,TGCGCCAGCAGCTTACGGGGGGACCCTTGGGGCTACACCTTC,CASSLRGDPWGYTF
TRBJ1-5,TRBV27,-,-,TGTGCCAGCAGTTTAGGGGGTCCTAGCAATCAGCCCCAGCATTTT,CASSLGGPSNQPQHF
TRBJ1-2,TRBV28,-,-,TGTGCCAGCAGCTCTGACAGTTCCTATGGCTACACCTTC,CASSSDSSYGYTF
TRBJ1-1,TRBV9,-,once,TGTGCCAGCAGCGTAGGGGCAGGCAACACTGAAGCTTTCTTT,CASSVGAGNTEAFF
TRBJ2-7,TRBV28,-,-,TGTGCCAGCACCGGGACCGCCTACGAGCAGTACTTC,CASTGTAYEQYF
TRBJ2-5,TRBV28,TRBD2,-,TGTGCCAGCAGTTTGCCTGGGACTACGGAGACCCAGTACTTC,CASSLPGTTETQYF
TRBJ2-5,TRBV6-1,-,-,TGTGCCAGCAGTGGGCGTGGGAACCAAGAGACCCAGTACTTC,CASSGRGNQETQYF
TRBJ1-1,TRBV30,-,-,TGTGCCTGGAGCAAGGCGGCCCTCATCGCCGAAGCTTTCTTT,CAWSKAALIAEAFF
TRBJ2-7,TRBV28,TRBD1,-,TGTGCCAGCAGCCCGACAGGGTCTGGCTACGAGCAGTACTTC,CASSPTGSGYEQYF
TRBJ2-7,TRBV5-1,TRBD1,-,TGCGCCAGCAGCTCCCCAGCCGGGACAGGGATCAGCGAGCAGTACTTC,CASSSPAGTGISEQYF
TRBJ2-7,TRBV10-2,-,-,TGCGCCAGCGGGAGAGTCACCTACGAGCAGTACTTC,CASGRVTYEQYF
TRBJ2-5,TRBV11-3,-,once,TGTGCCAGCAGCGGTGGTTGGACCCAGTACTTC,CASSGGWTQYF
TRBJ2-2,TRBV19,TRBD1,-,TGTGCCAGTACCGCCGGGACAGGGAACACCGGGGAGCTGTTTTTT,CASTAGTGNTGELFF
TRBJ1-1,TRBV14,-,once,TGTGCCAGCAGCCGGGGCCGGGGGCAGGGGAACACTGAAGCTTTCTTT,CASSRGRGQGNTEAFF
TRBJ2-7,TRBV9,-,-,TGTGCCAGCAGCGTAGCTGAGGCGGGGTTCCCCTACGAGCAGTACTTC,CASSVAEAGFPYEQYF
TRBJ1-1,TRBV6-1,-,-,TGTGCCAGCAGTGAAGCAAGGGGAGGTGAAGCTTTCTTT,CASSEARGGEAFF
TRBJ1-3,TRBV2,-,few,TGTGCCAGCAGAGCCACAGTTAACTCTGGAAACACCATATATTTT,CASRATVNSGNTIYF
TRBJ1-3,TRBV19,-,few,TGTGCCAGTAGTATTAGCCGGATCTCTGGAAACACCATATATTTT,CASSISRISGNTIYF
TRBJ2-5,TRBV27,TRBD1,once,TGTGCCAGCAGCAAAGACAGGGCGTACCAAGAAACCCAGTACTTC,CASSKDRAYQETQYF
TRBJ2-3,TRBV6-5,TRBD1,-,TGTGCCAGCAGAATTACAGGGGGCCGCACAGATACGCAGTATTTT,CASRITGGRTDTQYF
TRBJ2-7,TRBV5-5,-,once,TGTGCCAGCAGCTCCCCAGGCAGGTACGAGCAGTACTTC,CASSSPGRYEQYF
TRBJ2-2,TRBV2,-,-,TGTGCCAGCTCTACTACCTCCGGGGAGCTGTTTTTT,CASSTTSGELFF
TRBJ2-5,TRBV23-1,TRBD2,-,TGCGCCAGCAGACTACCGGGGGGGGAGACCCAGTACTTC,CASRLPGGETQYF
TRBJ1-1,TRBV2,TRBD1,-,TGTGTCAGCAGTGATGTTGGACAGGGGTGGGATGAAGCTTTCTTT,CVSSDVGQGWDEAFF
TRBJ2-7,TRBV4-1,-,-,TGCGCCAGCAGCCAGAACCCCGGGAGTAAGGCTAGCAGAGATTACGAGCAGTACTTC,CASSQNPGSKASRDYEQYF
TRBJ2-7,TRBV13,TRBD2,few,TGTGCCAGCAGCTTAGGGACTAGCGGGAGTGGGTACGAGCAGTACTTC,CASSLGTSGSGYEQYF
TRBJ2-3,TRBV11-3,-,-,TGTGCCAGCAGCTTGGTTCCCCCGGGTCCAATGCCACAAGATACGCAGTATTTT,CASSLVPPGPMPQDTQYF
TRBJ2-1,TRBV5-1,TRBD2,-,TGCGCCAGCAGCCCCTTTGCGGGAGCCTACAATGAGCAGTTCTTC,CASSPFAGAYNEQFF
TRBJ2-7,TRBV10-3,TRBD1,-,TGTGCCATCACACCCGGACAGGGGGACGAGCAGTACTTC,CAITPGQGDEQYF